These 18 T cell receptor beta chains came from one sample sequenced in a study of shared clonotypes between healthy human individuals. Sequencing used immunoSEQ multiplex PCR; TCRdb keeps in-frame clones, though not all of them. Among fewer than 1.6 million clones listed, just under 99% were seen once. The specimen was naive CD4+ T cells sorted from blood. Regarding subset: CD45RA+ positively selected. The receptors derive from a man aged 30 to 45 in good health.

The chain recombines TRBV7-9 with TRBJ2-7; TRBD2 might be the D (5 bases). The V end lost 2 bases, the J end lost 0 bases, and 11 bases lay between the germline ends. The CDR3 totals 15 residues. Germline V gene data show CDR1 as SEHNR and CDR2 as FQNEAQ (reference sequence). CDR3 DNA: TGTGCCAGCAGCTTAAACCCTGGGAGCTCCTACGAGCAGTACTTC. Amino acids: CASSLNPGSSYEQYF. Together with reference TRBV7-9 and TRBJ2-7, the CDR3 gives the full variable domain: DTGVSQNPRHKITKRGQNVTFRCDPISEHNRLYWYRQTLGQGPEFLTYFQNEAQLEKSRLLSDRFSAERPKGSFSTLEIQRTEQGDSAMYLCASSLNPGSSYEQYFGPGTRLTVT.

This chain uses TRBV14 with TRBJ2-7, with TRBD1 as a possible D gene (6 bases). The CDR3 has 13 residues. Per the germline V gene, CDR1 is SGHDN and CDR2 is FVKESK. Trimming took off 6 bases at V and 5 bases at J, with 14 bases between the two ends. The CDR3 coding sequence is TGTGCCAGCAGAGGACAGCCTAGCCACGAGCAGTACTTC. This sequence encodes CASRGQPSHEQYF. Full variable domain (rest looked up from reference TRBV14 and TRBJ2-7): EAGVTQFPSHSVIEKGQTVTLRCDPISGHDNLYWYRRVMGKEIKFLLHFVKESKQDESGMPNNRFLAERTGGTYSTLKVQPAELEDSGVYFCASRGQPSHEQYFGPGTRLTVT.

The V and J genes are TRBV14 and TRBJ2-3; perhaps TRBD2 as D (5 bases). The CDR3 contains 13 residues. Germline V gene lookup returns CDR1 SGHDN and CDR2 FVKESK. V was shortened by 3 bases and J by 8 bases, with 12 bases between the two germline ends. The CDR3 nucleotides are TGTGCCAGCAGCCAGGCAGGACGGGGTACGCAGTATTTT. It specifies CASSQAGRGTQYF.

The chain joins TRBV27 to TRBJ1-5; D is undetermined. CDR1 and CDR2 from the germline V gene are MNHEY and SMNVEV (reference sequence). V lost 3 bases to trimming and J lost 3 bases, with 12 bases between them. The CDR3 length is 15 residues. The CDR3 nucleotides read TGTGCCAGCAGTTTTTCAGGTCGGTTCAATCAGCCCCAGCATTTT. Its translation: CASSFSGRFNQPQHF.

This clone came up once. The CDR3 protein is CASSQDTYNEQFF. Written as DNA, the CDR3 is TGCGCCAGCAGCCAGGACACGTACAATGAGCAGTTCTTC. This sequence joins TRBV5-1 and TRBJ2-1; possible D gene TRBD1, 5 bases. CDR1 and CDR2 from the germline V gene are SGHRS and YFSETQ. The CDR3 is made up of 13 amino acids. V lost 4 bases to trimming and J lost 4 bases, with 9 bases between them.

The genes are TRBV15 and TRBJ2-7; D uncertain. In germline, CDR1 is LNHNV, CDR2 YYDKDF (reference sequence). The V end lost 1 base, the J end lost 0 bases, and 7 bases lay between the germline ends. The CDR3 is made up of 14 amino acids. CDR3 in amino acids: CATSRGAASYEQYF. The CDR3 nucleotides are TGTGCCACCAGCAGAGGGGCTGCCTCCTACGAGCAGTACTTC.

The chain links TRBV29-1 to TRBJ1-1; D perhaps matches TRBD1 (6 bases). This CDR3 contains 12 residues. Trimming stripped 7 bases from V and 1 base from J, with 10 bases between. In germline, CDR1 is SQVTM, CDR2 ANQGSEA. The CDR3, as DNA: TGCAGCGGGGGACACCCGAACACTGAAGCTTTCTTT. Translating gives CSGGHPNTEAFF.

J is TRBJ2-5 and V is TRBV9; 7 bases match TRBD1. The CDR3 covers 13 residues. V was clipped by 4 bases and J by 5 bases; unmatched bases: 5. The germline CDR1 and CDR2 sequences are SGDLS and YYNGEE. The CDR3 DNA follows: TGTGCCAGCAGCCCCCGACAGGGTGAGACCCAGTACTTC. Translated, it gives CASSPRQGETQYF.

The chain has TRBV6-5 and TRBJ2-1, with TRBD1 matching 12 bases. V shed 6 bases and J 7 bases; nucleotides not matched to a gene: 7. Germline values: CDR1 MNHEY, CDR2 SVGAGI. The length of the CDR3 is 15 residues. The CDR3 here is CASRTPGQGANEQFF. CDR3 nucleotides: TGTGCCAGCAGGACACCGGGACAGGGGGCTAATGAGCAGTTCTTC.

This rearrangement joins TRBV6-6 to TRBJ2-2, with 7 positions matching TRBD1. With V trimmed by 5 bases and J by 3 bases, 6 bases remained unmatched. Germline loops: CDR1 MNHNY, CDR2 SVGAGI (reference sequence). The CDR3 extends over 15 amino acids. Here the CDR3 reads CASSPRQGHTGELFF. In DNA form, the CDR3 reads TGTGCCAGCAGTCCACGACAGGGACACACCGGGGAGCTGTTTTTT.

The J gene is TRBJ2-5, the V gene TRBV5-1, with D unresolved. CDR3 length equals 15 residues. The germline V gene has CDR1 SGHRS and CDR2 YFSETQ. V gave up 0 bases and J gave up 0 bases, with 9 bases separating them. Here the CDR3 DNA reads TGCGCCAGCAGCTTGGGCCAGGATAACCAAGAGACCCAGTACTTC. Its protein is CASSLGQDNQETQYF.

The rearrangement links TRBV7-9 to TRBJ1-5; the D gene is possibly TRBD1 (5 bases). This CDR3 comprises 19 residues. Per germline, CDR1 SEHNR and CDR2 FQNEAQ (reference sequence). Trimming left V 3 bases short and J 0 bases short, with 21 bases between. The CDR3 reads CASSFGFGQGGYSNQPQHF. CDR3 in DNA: TGTGCCAGCAGCTTCGGGTTTGGGCAGGGCGGATATAGCAATCAGCCCCAGCATTTT.

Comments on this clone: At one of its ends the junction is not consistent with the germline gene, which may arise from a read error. The CDR3 DNA is TGTGCCAGCGGCTTGGGACTAGCTTACGAGCAGTACTTC. This codes for CASGLGLAYEQYF. V and J are TRBV5-5 and TRBJ2-7, with TRBD2 identical over 9 bases. From germline, CDR1 is SGHKS and CDR2 YYEKEE (reference sequence). The CDR3 extends over 13 amino acids.

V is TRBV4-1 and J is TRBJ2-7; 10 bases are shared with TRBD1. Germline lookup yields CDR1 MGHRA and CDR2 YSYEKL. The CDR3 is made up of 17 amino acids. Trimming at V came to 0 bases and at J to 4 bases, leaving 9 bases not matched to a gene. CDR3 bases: TGCGCCAGCAGCCAAGATAAGTCAGGGACAGGGGAGTACGAGCAGTACTTC. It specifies CASSQDKSGTGEYEQYF.

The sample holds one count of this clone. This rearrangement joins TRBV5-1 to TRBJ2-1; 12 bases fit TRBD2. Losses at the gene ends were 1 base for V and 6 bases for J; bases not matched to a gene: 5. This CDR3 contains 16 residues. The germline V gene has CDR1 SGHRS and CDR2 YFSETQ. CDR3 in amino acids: CASSLFWTSGTNEQFF. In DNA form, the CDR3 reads TGCGCCAGCAGCTTGTTCTGGACTAGCGGGACCAATGAGCAGTTCTTC.

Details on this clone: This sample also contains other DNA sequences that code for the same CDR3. CDR3 sequence reads: CASSVGGTHYEQYF. CDR3 DNA sequence: TGTGCCAGCAGCGTAGGTGGTACCCACTACGAGCAGTACTTC. The chain uses TRBV9 and TRBJ2-7; D gene unclear. CDR1 is SGDLS, CDR2 YYNGEE, per germline. This CDR3 contains 14 residues. The V gene lost 0 bases and the J gene lost 3 bases, with 10 bases spanning the gap.

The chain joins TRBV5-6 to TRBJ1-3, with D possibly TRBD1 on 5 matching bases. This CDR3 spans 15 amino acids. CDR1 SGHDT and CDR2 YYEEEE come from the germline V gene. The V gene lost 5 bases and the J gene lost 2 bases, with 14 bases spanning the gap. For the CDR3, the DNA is TGTGCCAGCAGGATAATGGGGGGAACTGGAAACACCATATATTTT. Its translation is CASRIMGGTGNTIYF.

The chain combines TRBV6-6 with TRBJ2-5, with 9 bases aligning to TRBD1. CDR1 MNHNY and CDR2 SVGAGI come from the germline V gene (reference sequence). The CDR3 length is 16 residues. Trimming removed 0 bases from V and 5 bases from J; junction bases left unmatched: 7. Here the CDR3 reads CASSYSRQGVRETQYF. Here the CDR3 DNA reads TGTGCCAGCAGTTACTCCCGACAGGGGGTTCGGGAGACCCAGTACTTC.